The 27 T cell receptor beta chains in this list originate from one sample, sequenced in a study of cytomegalovirus exposure and HLA in healthy donors. Sequencing was performed with immunoSEQ multiplex PCR; in TCRdb, only in-frame clones are kept and a portion is missing. Of under 95,000 clones listed, about 94% were seen once; the top ten hold less than 2.5%. Sequencing input: PBMCs. The source of these receptors is a woman under 30 in good health and CMV-seronegative.

The chain combines TRBV19 with TRBJ1-4, with 7 nucleotides matching TRBD1. The germline CDR1 and CDR2 sequences are LNHDA and SQIVND (reference sequence). This CDR3 has 17 amino acids. The V and J ends lost 3 bases and 4 bases, in that order; junction bases with no gene match: 11. CDR3 protein: CASSITGVGRDNEKLFF. The CDR3 DNA sequence: TGTGCCAGTAGTATCACAGGGGTGGGTCGCGATAATGAAAAACTGTTTTTT.

This chain connects TRBV4-2 to TRBJ2-4, with TRBD2 identical over 11 bases. From germline, CDR1 is LGHNA and CDR2 YNFKEQ. J lost 8 bases, V lost 5 bases, and 8 bases had no gene match. There are 15 residues in the CDR3. The CDR3 reads CASSVGSGGVDIQYF. The CDR3 region has the DNA TGTGCCAGCAGCGTAGGTAGCGGGGGGGTAGACATTCAGTACTTC.

The J gene is TRBJ1-5, the V gene TRBV28; 7 nucleotides match TRBD1. The V and J ends lost 1 base and 4 bases, in that order; junction bases with no gene match: 7. The CDR3 is 16 amino acids. Germline V CDR1 and CDR2: MDHEN, SYDVKM. The CDR3 is CASSLFTDRWNQPQHF. The DNA of the CDR3 is TGTGCCAGCAGTTTATTCACGGACAGGTGGAATCAGCCCCAGCATTTT.

The V call is TRBV11-2, the J call TRBJ2-7; TRBD2 aligns across 7 bases. Germline V lookup: CDR1 SGHAT, CDR2 FQNNGV. The CDR3 extends over 15 amino acids. With 0 bases clipped from V and 3 bases from J, the junction kept 5 bases outside the gene matches. The CDR3 DNA is TGTGCCAGCAGCTTAGATCTAGCGGAGGTCTACGAGCAGTACTTC. Its protein is CASSLDLAEVYEQYF.

The rearrangement uses TRBV5-1 and TRBJ2-3; D is perhaps TRBD2 (6 bases). In germline, CDR1 is SGHRS, CDR2 YFSETQ. V dropped 0 bases and J dropped 1 base, with 12 bases sitting between them. The CDR3 extends over 16 amino acids. CDR3 loop: CASSLGDFSGTDTQYF. The CDR3 DNA reads TGCGCCAGCAGCTTGGGGGACTTTTCTGGCACAGATACGCAGTATTTT.

The V call is TRBV10-1, the J call TRBJ2-7, with no clear D. Trimming left V 3 bases short and J 3 bases short, with 12 bases between. The germline gives CDR1 WNHNN, CDR2 SYGVQD (reference sequence). The CDR3 totals 14 residues. The CDR3: CASSDTPAFYEQYF. CDR3 DNA sequence: TGCGCCAGCAGTGACACACCCGCCTTCTACGAGCAGTACTTC.

The rearrangement links TRBV5-6 to TRBJ2-1; maybe TRBD1 (6 bases). The CDR3 is 12 residues long. Trimming cost V 2 bases and J 13 bases, with 13 bases left between them. The germline V gene has CDR1 SGHDT and CDR2 YYEEEE. The CDR3 DNA sequence: TGTGCCAGCAGCTTTATAACAGGGTATCAGTTCTTC. Translation gives CASSFITGYQFF.

This clone came up once. The V call is TRBV10-1, the J call TRBJ1-1, with TRBD1 identical over 7 bases. The V gene's germline CDR1 is WNHNN and CDR2 SYGVQD (reference sequence). The CDR3 loop spans 13 amino acids. Germline trimming cut 8 bases from V and 1 base from J; bases unmatched to any gene: 4. CDR3 nucleotides: TGCGCCAGCTTCGACAGGGCGAACACTGAAGCTTTCTTT. Protein: CASFDRANTEAFF.

The CDR3 loop reads CASSPGGGNNQPQHF. The DNA for the CDR3 is TGTGCCAGCAGTCCCGGGGGGGGAAACAATCAGCCCCAGCATTTT. V gene TRBV6-5 combines with J gene TRBJ1-5; TRBD1 might be the D (5 bases). The V gene's germline CDR1 is MNHEY and CDR2 SVGAGI. Trimming shortened V by 5 bases and J by 3 bases, and 14 bases separated the two germline ends. The CDR3 spans 15 residues.

The J gene is TRBJ2-1, the V gene TRBV10-3; TRBD2 matches at 7 bases. The germline gives CDR1 ENHRY, CDR2 SYGVKD. CDR3 length: 13 amino acids. Unmatched junction bases numbered 5, after V lost 7 bases and J lost 5 bases. CDR3 nucleotide sequence: TGTGCCATCACGGCGGGGGACCACAATGAGCAGTTCTTC. Its translation is CAITAGDHNEQFF.

In nucleotides, the CDR3 is TGTGCCAGCAGGGACAGTAACACCGGGGAGCTGTTTTTT. Amino acids: CASRDSNTGELFF. V and J are TRBV27 and TRBJ2-2, with D possibly being TRBD1 (6 bases). Trimming cost V 6 bases and J 2 bases, with 7 bases left between them. Per the germline V gene, CDR1 is MNHEY and CDR2 is SMNVEV (reference sequence). The CDR3 contains 13 residues.

The chain is built from TRBV11-2 and TRBJ2-1; TRBD2 matches at 7 bases. Germline trimming cut 10 bases from V and 5 bases from J; bases unmatched to any gene: 5. Per the germline V gene, CDR1 is SGHAT and CDR2 is FQNNGV. The CDR3 runs to 12 residues. The chain's CDR3 is CANAGADNEQFF. For the CDR3, the DNA is TGTGCCAATGCGGGAGCCGACAATGAGCAGTTCTTC.

For the CDR3, the DNA is TGCAGCGTTACAGGACAGGGCCGCTACAATGAGCAGTTCTTC. Translating gives CSVTGQGRYNEQFF. This sequence joins TRBV29-1 and TRBJ2-1; 8 nucleotides align to TRBD1. V was pared by 5 bases and J by 3 bases, with 6 bases of the junction left unmatched. The CDR3 runs 14 residues. Germline assignment: CDR1 SQVTM and CDR2 ANQGSEA.

This clone occurred once. The rearrangement links TRBV4-3 to TRBJ1-2; D uncertain. CDR1 LGHNA and CDR2 YSLEER come from the germline V gene. This CDR3 has 14 amino acids. Trimming took off 0 bases at V and 4 bases at J, with 9 bases between the two ends. In nucleotides, the CDR3 is TGCGCCAGCAGCCAAGAACGAGGATTCTATGGCTACACCTTC. Its translation: CASSQERGFYGYTF.

V gene TRBV7-9 combines with J gene TRBJ1-4, with TRBD1 identical over 10 bases. Germline CDR1 and CDR2: SEHNR and FQNEAQ (reference sequence). The CDR3 loop spans 15 amino acids. J gave up 7 bases and V 3 bases, and 5 bases lay outside the gene matches. The CDR3: CASSFTGTGVEKLFF. For the CDR3, the DNA is TGTGCCAGCAGCTTCACCGGGACAGGGGTTGAAAAACTGTTTTTT. Full variable domain (outside the CDR3, taken from reference TRBV7-9 and TRBJ1-4): DTGVSQNPRHKITKRGQNVTFRCDPISEHNRLYWYRQTLGQGPEFLTYFQNEAQLEKSRLLSDRFSAERPKGSFSTLEIQRTEQGDSAMYLCASSFTGTGVEKLFFGSGTQLSVL.

The genes are TRBV4-2 and TRBJ2-5; possibly TRBD1 for D (6 bases). CDR3 length: 17 residues. Germline lookup yields CDR1 LGHNA and CDR2 YNFKEQ. Trimming removed 2 bases from V and 0 bases from J, with 16 bases in between. The CDR3 region has the DNA TGTGCCAGCAGCCAATCGAGGGGAACAGGGTACCAAGAGACCCAGTACTTC. It is translated as CASSQSRGTGYQETQYF.

V is TRBV9 and J is TRBJ2-1; 11 nucleotides match TRBD2. Looked up from germline, CDR1 is SGDLS and CDR2 is YYNGEE. The CDR3 length is 15 residues. Unmatched junction bases numbered 9, after V lost 4 bases and J lost 9 bases. The CDR3 DNA reads as TGTGCCAGCAGCTCCGGACTAGCGGGTGTCAGTGAGCAGTTCTTC. Translating gives CASSSGLAGVSEQFF. The full variable domain, in which reference TRBV9 and TRBJ2-1 provide the parts outside the CDR3, is DSGVTQTPKHLITATGQRVTLRCSPRSGDLSVYWYQQSLDQGLQFLIQYYNGEERAKGNILERFSAQQFPDLHSELNLSSLELGDSALYFCASSSGLAGVSEQFFGPGTRLTVL.

The gene calls are TRBV28 and TRBJ2-3; TRBD1 aligns across 7 bases. V gave up 7 bases and J gave up 4 bases; unmatched junction bases: 11. This CDR3 is built from 15 residues. Per germline, CDR1 MDHEN and CDR2 SYDVKM. In DNA, the CDR3 is TGTGCCAGCACGACGACGAGGGGGCCCGCAGATACGCAGTATTTT. Its protein is CASTTTRGPADTQYF.

This clone has more than one count but fewer than ten. One junction end does not reproduce the germline sequence, and a read error may be involved. The chain is built from TRBV10-1 and TRBJ2-7; 7 bases match TRBD1. Looked up from germline, CDR1 is WNHNN and CDR2 is SYGVQD (reference sequence). The CDR3 loop spans 9 amino acids. The CDR3: CAVLDRELF. The DNA of the CDR3 is TGCGCCGTCTTAGACAGGGAACTTTTC.

The chain uses TRBV5-6 and TRBJ2-5; no clear D. The V gene lost 1 base and the J gene lost 1 base, with 5 bases spanning the gap. Looked up from germline, CDR1 is SGHDT and CDR2 is YYEEEE. The length of the CDR3 is 13 residues. CDR3 loop: CASSLNIQETQYF. The CDR3 DNA is TGTGCCAGCAGCTTGAACATCCAAGAGACCCAGTACTTC.

The genes are TRBV7-8 and TRBJ2-1, with 8 bases lining up with TRBD2. The CDR3 is made up of 16 amino acids. CDR1 is SGHVS and CDR2 is FQNEAQ in the germline V gene. With V trimmed by 5 bases and J by 3 bases, 9 bases remained unmatched. In nucleotides, the CDR3 is TGTGCCAGCAGCCCTACCGGGAGGGGCGTCTACAATGAGCAGTTCTTC. Its translation is CASSPTGRGVYNEQFF.

The rearrangement links TRBV11-2 to TRBJ2-1; 14 positions agree with TRBD2. CDR1 SGHAT and CDR2 FQNNGV come from the germline V gene. This CDR3 region has 18 residues. The J segment lost 0 bases and the V segment lost 6 bases, leaving 7 bases of the junction unmatched. The CDR3 is CASRPGLAGDNSYNEQFF. CDR3 bases: TGTGCCAGCAGACCGGGACTAGCGGGGGACAACTCCTACAATGAGCAGTTCTTC.

V and J are TRBV13 and TRBJ1-4, with 7 bases lining up with TRBD1. Trimming cost V 5 bases and J 5 bases; bases outside gene matches: 5. This CDR3 spans 14 amino acids. Germline CDR1 is PRHDT and CDR2 is FYEKMQ (reference sequence). CDR3 in amino acids: CASSRGTVNEKLFF. Here the CDR3 DNA reads TGTGCCAGCAGCAGAGGGACAGTGAATGAAAAACTGTTTTTT.

V gene TRBV7-2 combines with J gene TRBJ2-7, with 14 bases aligning to TRBD2. This CDR3 is built from 16 residues. Germline CDR1 is SGHTA and CDR2 is FQGNSA. V gave up 5 bases and J gave up 4 bases; unmatched junction bases: 7. CDR3 sequence (DNA): TGTGCCAGCAGCATCGGACTAGCGGGGGGAGGTTACGAGCAGTACTTC. It yields the protein CASSIGLAGGGYEQYF.

V usage is TRBV10-3 and J usage is TRBJ1-3, with 9 bases identical to TRBD1. Germline-derived CDR1 and CDR2 are ENHRY and SYGVKD. The CDR3 loop spans 16 amino acids. Losses at the gene ends were 6 bases for V and 2 bases for J; bases not matched to a gene: 8. DNA of the CDR3: TGTGCCATCAGCGTCGCCGGGACAGGGACTGGAAACACCATATATTTT. The encoded protein is CAISVAGTGTGNTIYF.

The chain couples TRBV7-9 to TRBJ1-4; a weak D match, TRBD1 (6 bases). Between the trimmed V and J ends, which lost 5 bases and 7 bases, there was a span of 20 bases. The CDR3 extends over 16 amino acids. From germline, CDR1 is SEHNR and CDR2 FQNEAQ (reference sequence). The CDR3 sequence is CASSPPAGAAPEKLFF. CDR3 DNA sequence: TGTGCCAGCAGCCCCCCGGCGGGGGCAGCCCCTGAAAAACTGTTTTTT.

The rearrangement joins TRBV9 to TRBJ2-1, with D maybe TRBD2 (6 bases). V was shortened by 3 bases and J by 7 bases, with 14 bases between the two germline ends. The CDR3 has 14 amino acids. CDR1 is SGDLS, CDR2 YYNGEE, per germline. The DNA of the CDR3 is TGTGCCAGCAGCGGGACTAATGCCGCTAATGAGCAGTTCTTC. It translates to CASSGTNAANEQFF.